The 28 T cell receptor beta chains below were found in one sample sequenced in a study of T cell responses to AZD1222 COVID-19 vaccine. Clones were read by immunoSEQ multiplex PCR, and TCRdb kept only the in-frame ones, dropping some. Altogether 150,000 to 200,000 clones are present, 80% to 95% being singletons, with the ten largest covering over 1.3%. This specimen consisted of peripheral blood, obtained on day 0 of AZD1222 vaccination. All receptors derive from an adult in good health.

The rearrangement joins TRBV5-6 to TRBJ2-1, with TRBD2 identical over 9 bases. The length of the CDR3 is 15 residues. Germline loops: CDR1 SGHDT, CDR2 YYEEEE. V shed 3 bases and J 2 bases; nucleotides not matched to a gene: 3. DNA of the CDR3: TGTGCCAGCAGCTCGCTAGCGGGAACCTACAATGAGCAGTTCTTC. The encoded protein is CASSSLAGTYNEQFF. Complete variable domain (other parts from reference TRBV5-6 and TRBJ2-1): DAGVTQSPTHLIKTRGQQVTLRCSPKSGHDTVSWYQQALGQGPQFIFQYYEEEERQRGNFPDRFSGHQFPNYSSELNVNALLLGDSALYLCASSSLAGTYNEQFFGPGTRLTVL.

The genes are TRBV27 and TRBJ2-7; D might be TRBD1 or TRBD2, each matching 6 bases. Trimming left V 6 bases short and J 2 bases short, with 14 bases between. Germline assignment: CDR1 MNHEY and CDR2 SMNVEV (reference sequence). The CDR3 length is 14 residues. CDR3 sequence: CASRGGHGTYEQYF. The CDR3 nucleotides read TGTGCCAGCAGGGGGGGCCACGGAACCTACGAGCAGTACTTC.

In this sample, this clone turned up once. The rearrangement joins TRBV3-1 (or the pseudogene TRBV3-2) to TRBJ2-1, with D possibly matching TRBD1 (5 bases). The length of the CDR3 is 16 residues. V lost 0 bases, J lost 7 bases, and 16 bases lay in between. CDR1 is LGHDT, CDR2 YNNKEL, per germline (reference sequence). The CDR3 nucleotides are TGTGCCAGCAGCCAAGATCCCCAGGGTCTTGGTAATGAGCAGTTCTTC. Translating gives CASSQDPQGLGNEQFF.

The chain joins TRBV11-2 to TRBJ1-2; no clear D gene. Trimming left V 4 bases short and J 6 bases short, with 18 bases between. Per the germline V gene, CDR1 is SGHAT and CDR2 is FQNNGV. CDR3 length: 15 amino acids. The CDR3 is CASSSIRGSLHGYTF. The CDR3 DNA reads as TGTGCCAGCAGCTCGATTCGTGGCAGTCTGCATGGCTACACCTTC.

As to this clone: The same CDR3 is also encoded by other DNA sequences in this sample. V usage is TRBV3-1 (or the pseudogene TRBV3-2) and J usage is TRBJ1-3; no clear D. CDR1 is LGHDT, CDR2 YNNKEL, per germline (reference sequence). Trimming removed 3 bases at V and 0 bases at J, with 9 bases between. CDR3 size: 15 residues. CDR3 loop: CASSQGGISGNTIYF. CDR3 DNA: TGTGCCAGCAGCCAGGGCGGGATCTCTGGAAACACCATATATTTT.

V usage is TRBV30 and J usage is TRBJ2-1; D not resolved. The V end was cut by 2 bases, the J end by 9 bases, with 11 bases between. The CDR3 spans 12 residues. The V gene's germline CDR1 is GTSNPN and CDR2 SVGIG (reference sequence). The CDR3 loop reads CAWSPNTGEQFF. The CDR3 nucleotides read TGTGCCTGGAGTCCCAACACCGGTGAGCAGTTCTTC.

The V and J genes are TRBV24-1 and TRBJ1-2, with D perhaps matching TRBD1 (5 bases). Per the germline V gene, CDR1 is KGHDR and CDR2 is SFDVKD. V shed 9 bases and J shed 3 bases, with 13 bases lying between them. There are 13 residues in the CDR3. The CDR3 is CATSGGEDYGYTF. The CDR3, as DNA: TGTGCCACCTCTGGGGGGGAAGACTATGGCTACACCTTC.

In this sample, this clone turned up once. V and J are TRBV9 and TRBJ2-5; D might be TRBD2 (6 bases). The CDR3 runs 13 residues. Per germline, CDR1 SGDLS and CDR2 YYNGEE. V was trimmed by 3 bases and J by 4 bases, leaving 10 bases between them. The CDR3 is CASSATEGETQYF. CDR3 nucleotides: TGTGCCAGCAGCGCCACGGAGGGAGAGACCCAGTACTTC.

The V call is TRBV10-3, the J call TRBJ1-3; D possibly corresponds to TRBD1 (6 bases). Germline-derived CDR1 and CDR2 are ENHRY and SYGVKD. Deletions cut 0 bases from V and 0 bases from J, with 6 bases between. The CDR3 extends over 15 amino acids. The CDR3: CAISESTGSGNTIYF. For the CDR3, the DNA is TGTGCCATCAGTGAGTCGACAGGCTCTGGAAACACCATATATTTT.

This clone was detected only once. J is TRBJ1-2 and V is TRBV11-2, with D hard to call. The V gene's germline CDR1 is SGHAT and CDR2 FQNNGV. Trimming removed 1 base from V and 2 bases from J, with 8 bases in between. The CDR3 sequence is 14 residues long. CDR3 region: CASSLVVVNYGYTF. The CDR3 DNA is TGTGCCAGCAGCTTAGTTGTGGTGAACTATGGCTACACCTTC.

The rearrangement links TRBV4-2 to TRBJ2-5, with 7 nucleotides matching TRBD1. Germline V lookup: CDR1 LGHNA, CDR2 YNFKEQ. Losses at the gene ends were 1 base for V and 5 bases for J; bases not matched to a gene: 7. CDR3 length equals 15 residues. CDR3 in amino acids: CASSQGRGQVETQYF. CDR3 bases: TGTGCCAGCAGCCAAGGTCGTGGACAGGTGGAGACCCAGTACTTC.

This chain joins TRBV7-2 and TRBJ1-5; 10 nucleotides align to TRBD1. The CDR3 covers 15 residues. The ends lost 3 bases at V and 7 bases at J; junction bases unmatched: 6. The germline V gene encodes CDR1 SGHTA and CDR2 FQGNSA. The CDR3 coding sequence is TGTGCCAGCAGCTTCTCCGGGACAGGGGCCCAGCCCCAGCATTTT. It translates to CASSFSGTGAQPQHF.

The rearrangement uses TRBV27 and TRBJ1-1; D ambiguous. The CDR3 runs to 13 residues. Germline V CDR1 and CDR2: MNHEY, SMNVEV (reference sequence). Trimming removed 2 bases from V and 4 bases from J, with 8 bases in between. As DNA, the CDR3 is TGTGCCAGCAGTTTAGGCCGGGGCACTGAAGCTTTCTTT. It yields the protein CASSLGRGTEAFF.

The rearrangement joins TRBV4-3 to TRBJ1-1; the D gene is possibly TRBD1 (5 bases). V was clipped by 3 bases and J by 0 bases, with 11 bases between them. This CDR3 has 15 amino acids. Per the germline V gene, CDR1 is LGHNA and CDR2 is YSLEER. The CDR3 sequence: CASSHGGVLNTEAFF. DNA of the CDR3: TGCGCCAGCAGCCATGGAGGGGTCCTGAACACTGAAGCTTTCTTT.

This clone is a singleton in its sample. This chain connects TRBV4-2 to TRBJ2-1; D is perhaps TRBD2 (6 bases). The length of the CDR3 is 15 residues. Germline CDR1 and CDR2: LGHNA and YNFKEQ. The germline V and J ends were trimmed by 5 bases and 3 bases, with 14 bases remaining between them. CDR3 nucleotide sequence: TGTGCCAGCAGCACACTCCGGGACTTCTACAATGAGCAGTTCTTC. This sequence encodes CASSTLRDFYNEQFF.

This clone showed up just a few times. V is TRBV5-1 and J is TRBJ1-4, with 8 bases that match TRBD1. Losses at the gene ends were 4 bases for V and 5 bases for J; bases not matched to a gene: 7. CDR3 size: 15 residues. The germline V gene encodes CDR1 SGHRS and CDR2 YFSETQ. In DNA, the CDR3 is TGCGCCAGCAGCCCCGGGACAGGCCTGAATGAAAAACTGTTTTTT. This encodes CASSPGTGLNEKLFF.

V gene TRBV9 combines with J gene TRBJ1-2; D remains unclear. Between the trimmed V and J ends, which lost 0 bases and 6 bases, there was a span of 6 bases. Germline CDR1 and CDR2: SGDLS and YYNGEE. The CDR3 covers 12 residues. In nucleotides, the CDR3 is TGTGCCAGCAGCGTAGGTATGAATGGCTACACCTTC. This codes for CASSVGMNGYTF.

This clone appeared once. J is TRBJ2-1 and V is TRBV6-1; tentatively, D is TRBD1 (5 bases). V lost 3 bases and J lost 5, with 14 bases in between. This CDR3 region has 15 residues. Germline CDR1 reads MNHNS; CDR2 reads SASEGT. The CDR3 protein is CASSEYQGRHNEQFF. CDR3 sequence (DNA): TGTGCCAGCAGTGAGTACCAGGGCCGGCACAATGAGCAGTTCTTC.

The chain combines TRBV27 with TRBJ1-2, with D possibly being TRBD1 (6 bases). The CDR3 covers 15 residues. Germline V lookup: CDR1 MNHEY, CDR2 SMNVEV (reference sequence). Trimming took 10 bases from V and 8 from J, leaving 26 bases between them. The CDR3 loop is CATIGTPPSFGGYTF. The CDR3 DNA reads TGTGCCACCATTGGGACACCCCCGTCCTTTGGAGGCTACACCTTC.

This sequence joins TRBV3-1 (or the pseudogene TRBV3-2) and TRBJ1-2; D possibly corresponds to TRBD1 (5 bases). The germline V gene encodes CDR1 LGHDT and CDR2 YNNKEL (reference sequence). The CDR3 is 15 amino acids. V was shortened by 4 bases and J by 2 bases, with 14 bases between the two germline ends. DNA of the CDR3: TGTGCCAGCAGCCCGATGGGGACCTCCAACTATGGCTACACCTTC. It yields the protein CASSPMGTSNYGYTF.

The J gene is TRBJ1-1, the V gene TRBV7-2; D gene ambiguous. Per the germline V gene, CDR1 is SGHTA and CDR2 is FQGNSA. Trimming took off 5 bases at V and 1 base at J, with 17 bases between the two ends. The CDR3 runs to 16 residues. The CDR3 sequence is CASSTLEVDGNTEAFF. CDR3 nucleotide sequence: TGTGCCAGCAGCACCCTCGAAGTAGATGGGAACACTGAAGCTTTCTTT.

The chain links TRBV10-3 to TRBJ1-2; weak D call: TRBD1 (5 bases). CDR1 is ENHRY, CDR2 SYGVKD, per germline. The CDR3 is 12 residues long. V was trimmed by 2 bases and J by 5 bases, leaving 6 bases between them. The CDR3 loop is CAISEGAYGYTF. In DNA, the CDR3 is TGTGCCATCAGTGAGGGGGCTTATGGCTACACCTTC.

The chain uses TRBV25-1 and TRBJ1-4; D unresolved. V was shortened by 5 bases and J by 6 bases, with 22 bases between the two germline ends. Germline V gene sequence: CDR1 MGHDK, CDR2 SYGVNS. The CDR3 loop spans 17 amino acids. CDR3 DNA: TGTGCCAGCAGTTCGGTGGTGTGGGCCCGGAGGGATGAAAAACTGTTTTTT. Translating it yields CASSSVVWARRDEKLFF.

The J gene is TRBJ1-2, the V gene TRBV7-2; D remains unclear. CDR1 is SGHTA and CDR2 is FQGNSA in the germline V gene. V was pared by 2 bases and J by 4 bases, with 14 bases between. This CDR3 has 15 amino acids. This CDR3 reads CASSLRVSPFYGYTF. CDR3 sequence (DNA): TGTGCCAGCAGCTTAAGGGTCTCTCCATTCTATGGCTACACCTTC.

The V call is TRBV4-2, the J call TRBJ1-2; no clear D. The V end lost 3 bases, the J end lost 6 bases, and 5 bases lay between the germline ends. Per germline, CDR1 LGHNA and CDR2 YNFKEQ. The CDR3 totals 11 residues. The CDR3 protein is CASSQDDGYTF. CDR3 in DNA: TGTGCCAGCAGCCAGGACGATGGCTACACCTTC.

Here the CDR3 reads CASSPLGQSTDTQYF. The CDR3 nucleotides read TGTGCCAGCAGCCCCCTGGGACAGTCGACAGATACGCAGTATTTT. The gene calls are TRBV13 and TRBJ2-3, with 7 bases that match TRBD1. Germline assignment: CDR1 PRHDT and CDR2 FYEKMQ (reference sequence). V gave up 5 bases and J gave up 3 bases; unmatched junction bases: 8. The CDR3 spans 15 residues.

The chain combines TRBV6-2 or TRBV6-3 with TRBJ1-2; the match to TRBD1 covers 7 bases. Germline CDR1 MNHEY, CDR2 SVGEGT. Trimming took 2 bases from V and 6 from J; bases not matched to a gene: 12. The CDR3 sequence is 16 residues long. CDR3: CASSYPGRGQPHGYTF. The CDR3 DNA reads TGTGCCAGCAGTTACCCCGGGAGGGGGCAGCCCCATGGCTACACCTTC.

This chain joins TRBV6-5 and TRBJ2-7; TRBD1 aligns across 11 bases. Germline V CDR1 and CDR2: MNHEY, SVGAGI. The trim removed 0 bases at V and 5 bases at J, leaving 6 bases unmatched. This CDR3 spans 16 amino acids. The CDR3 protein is CASSYSWTGGGDEQYF. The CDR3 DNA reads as TGTGCCAGCAGTTACTCGTGGACAGGGGGCGGGGACGAGCAGTACTTC.